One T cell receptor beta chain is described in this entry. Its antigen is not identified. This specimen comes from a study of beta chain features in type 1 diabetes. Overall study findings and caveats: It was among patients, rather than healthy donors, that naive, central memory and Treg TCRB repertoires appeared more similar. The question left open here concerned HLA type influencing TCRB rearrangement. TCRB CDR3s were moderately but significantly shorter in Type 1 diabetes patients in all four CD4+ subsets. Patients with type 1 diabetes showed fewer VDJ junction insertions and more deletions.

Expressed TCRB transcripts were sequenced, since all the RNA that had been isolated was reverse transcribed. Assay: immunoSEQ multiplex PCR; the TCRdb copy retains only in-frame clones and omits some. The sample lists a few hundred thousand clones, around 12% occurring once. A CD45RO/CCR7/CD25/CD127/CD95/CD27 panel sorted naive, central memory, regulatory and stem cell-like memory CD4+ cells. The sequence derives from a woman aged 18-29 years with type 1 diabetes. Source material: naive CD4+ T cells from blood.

CDR3 nucleotides: TGCGCCAGCAGCTTTGGCCAGACTAGCACAGATACGCAGTATTTT. This codes for CASSFGQTSTDTQYF. The chain is built from TRBV5-1 and TRBJ2-3; no clear D. Trimming pared 2 bases from V and 0 bases from J, leaving 10 bases between. Germline CDR1 reads SGHRS; CDR2 reads YFSETQ. The CDR3 extends over 15 amino acids.